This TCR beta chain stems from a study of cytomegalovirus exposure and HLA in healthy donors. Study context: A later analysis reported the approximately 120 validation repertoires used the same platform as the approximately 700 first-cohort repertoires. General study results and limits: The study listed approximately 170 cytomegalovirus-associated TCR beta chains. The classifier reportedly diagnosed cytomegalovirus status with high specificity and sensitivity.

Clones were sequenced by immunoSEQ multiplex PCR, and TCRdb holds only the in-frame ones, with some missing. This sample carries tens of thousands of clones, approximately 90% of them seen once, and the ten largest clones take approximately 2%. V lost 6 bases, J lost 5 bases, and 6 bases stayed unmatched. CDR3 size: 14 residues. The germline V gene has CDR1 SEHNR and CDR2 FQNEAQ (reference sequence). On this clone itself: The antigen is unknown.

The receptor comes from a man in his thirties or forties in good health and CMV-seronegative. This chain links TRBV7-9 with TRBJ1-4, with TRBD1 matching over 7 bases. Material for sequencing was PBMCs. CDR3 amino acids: CASRAGQLNEKLFF. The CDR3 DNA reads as TGTGCCAGCAGGGCGGGACAGCTGAATGAAAAACTGTTTTTT.